This T cell receptor beta chain was obtained from a study of shared clonotypes between healthy human individuals. In the authors' methods: Owing to the provision of junction-only sequences devoid of quality scores by immunoSEQ, filtering differed. Generated by immunoSEQ multiplex PCR, the TCRdb table keeps only in-frame clones and is missing some. The V and J calls and clone size were taken over from that table, and D and trimming were inferred from the DNA. This table holds approximately 720,000 clones, about 92% found once. CDR1 MNHEY and CDR2 SVGAGI come from the germline V gene. The CDR3 has 13 residues. V lost 0 bases, J lost 6 bases, and 8 bases lay in between. CD45RO-negative CD8 cells positively selected for CCR7 made up the naive population, which excluded terminally differentiated effector memory CD45RA+ cells. The study drew its donors from healthy HIV-negative adults without recent acute infections or vaccinations. Donors were Caucasian adults residing in Nashville, Tennessee, USA.

This clone occurred a few times. The genes are TRBV6-5 and TRBJ1-1, with D possibly being TRBD1 (5 bases). This sequence originates from a man aged 25 to 40 in good health. Specimen: naive CD8+ T cells sorted from blood. CDR3 in DNA: TGTGCCAGCAGTTACTCGTTGGGACCTGAAGCTTTCTTT. It codes for CASSYSLGPEAFF.